The 6 T cell receptor beta chains reported below all come from one sample, sequenced in a study of response to subunit inactivated influenza vaccine. Using its own MiXCR run on the RT-PCR reads, TCRdb lists one record per CDR3 protein. The repertoire has 530,000 or so distinct CDR3 sequences, 14% of them found once; the top ten carry 11%. This material consisted of PBMCs from blood, taken 11 to 12 days after vaccination. These receptors came from a man aged 45 to 65 who received an inactivated influenza vaccine.

A few counts support this clonotype. This sequence joins TRBV7-2 and TRBJ2-1; D gene ambiguous. The CDR3 is 15 residues long. Germline values: CDR1 SGHTA, CDR2 FQGNSA. With 4 bases removed from V and 0 bases from J, the gap between germline ends came to 10 bases. CDR3 loop: CASSSTRYSYNEQFF. DNA of the CDR3: TGTGCCAGCAGCTCAACCCGTTACTCCTACAATGAGCAGTTCTTC.

This clonotype was counted many times. The rearrangement joins TRBV18 to TRBJ2-1; 10 bases line up with TRBD2. The CDR3 contains 24 residues. V trimming: 5 bases; J trimming: 1 base; junction bases outside the gene matches: 29. Germline V gene sequence: CDR1 KGHSH, CDR2 LQKENI. The CDR3 nucleotides read TGTGCCAGCTCAACTCTGACCGGGCTAGCGGGGGCCCACTACTCAGGGGCTTCCTACAATGAGCAGTTCTTC. Encoded protein: CASSTLTGLAGAHYSGASYNEQFF.

This clonotype was detected only a few times. V usage is TRBV12-3 or TRBV12-4 and J usage is TRBJ1-5; 7 bases line up with TRBD1. With 4 bases clipped from V and 2 bases from J, the junction kept 5 bases outside the gene matches. The CDR3 totals 15 residues. CDR3 protein: CASSSGGLGNQPQHF. The CDR3, as DNA: TGTGCCAGCAGTTCAGGGGGGCTTGGCAATCAGCCCCAGCATTTT.

The chain combines TRBV12-3 or TRBV12-4 with TRBJ2-3; a possible D gene is TRBD2 (6 bases). This CDR3 spans 13 amino acids. The V end lost 6 bases, the J end lost 10 bases, and 17 bases lay between the germline ends. The CDR3 region is CASRGPGLRPQYF. CDR3 coding DNA: TGTGCCAGCAGGGGACCGGGACTCAGGCCGCAGTATTTT.

CDR3 sequence: CASSWTRGQETQYF. The CDR3 bases are TGTGCCAGCAGCTGGACCAGGGGTCAAGAGACCCAGTACTTC. The chain couples TRBV7-2 to TRBJ2-5, with D perhaps matching TRBD1 (6 bases). Trimming removed 4 bases at V and 2 bases at J, with 11 bases between. Germline V gene data show CDR1 as SGHTA and CDR2 as FQGNSA. This CDR3 is 14 amino acids long.

This clonotype was picked up many times. The rearrangement joins TRBV29-1 to TRBJ2-7; 8 positions agree with TRBD2. The V gene end was trimmed by 3 bases and the J gene end by 1 base; junction bases not matched to a gene: 5. Per the germline V gene, CDR1 is SQVTM and CDR2 is ANQGSEA. The CDR3 contains 14 residues. In nucleotides, the CDR3 is TGCAGCGTTGAGGGTCTAGCGGGTTCCTACGAGCAGTACTTC. It translates to CSVEGLAGSYEQYF.